The following is a TCR beta chain sequence with its context. Trimming took 1 base from V and 6 from J; bases not matched to a gene: 1. Germline CDR1 is SEHNR and CDR2 is FQNEAQ (reference sequence). The CDR3 is 14 residues long. This record belongs to a study of chemoradiotherapy in HPV16-positive cancers. Overall study: Candidate HPV-specific clones and shared TCR motifs came from two HPV16-positive patients.

The assay was immunoSEQ multiplex PCR, and TCRdb's table has in-frame clones only and misses some. This sample has more than 10,000 clones, with 85% to 90% found just once. This TCR came from a human donor with HPV-associated anogenital cancer. Sequencing was performed on blood, taken from a patient who underwent chemoradiotherapy. The chain couples TRBV7-9 to TRBJ2-7, with 12 bases matching TRBD1. CDR3 DNA: TGTGCCAGCAGCTTAGGGGGACAGGGGGCCGAGCAGTACTTC. Residues: CASSLGGQGAEQYF.